These 26 T cell receptor beta chains share one sample of origin, sequenced in a study of blood T cell repertoires in COVID-19. TCRdb keeps only in-frame clones here, not all; method: immunoSEQ multiplex PCR. In the table there are about 140,000 clones, 60% to 85% of which are singletons. Sequencing was performed on peripheral blood. These receptors originate from a woman aged 55-75 years with acute or convalescent COVID-19.

V is TRBV2 and J is TRBJ2-7; D might be TRBD2 (5 bases). The CDR3 sequence is 11 residues long. With 8 bases removed from V and 2 bases from J, the gap between germline ends came to 7 bases. Per the germline V gene, CDR1 is SNHLY and CDR2 is FYNNEI. The CDR3 DNA sequence: TGTGCCAGCTCCGGGGCCTACGAGCAGTACTTC. This codes for CASSGAYEQYF.

The V and J genes are TRBV7-6 and TRBJ2-7, with D perhaps matching TRBD1 (6 bases). Germline assignment: CDR1 SGHVS and CDR2 FNYEAQ. The CDR3 consists of 14 residues. Trimming removed 3 bases at V and 5 bases at J, with 14 bases between. The CDR3 DNA reads TGTGCCAGCAGCTTGAATCAGGGGTTTGACGAGCAGTACTTC. Amino acids: CASSLNQGFDEQYF.

The gene calls are TRBV7-9 and TRBJ1-1; possible D gene TRBD1, 5 bases. V was shortened by 6 bases and J by 2 bases, with 19 bases between the two germline ends. Germline CDR1 and CDR2: SEHNR and FQNEAQ (reference sequence). The CDR3 spans 16 residues. The CDR3 bases are TGTGCCAGCAGGGGAAGGGGAGCGGGCGGAAACACTGAAGCTTTCTTT. Amino acids: CASRGRGAGGNTEAFF.

This chain links TRBV11-3 with TRBJ2-7; 7 positions match TRBD2. Germline CDR1 is SGHNT and CDR2 is YENEEA. The CDR3 runs to 15 residues. V lost 1 base to trimming and J lost 7 bases; unmatched junction nucleotides: 10. CDR3 nucleotide sequence: TGTGCCAGCAGCTTAGGCGGACTAGATCGAGAAGAGCAGTACTTC. This gives the protein CASSLGGLDREEQYF.

The rearrangement links TRBV7-9 to TRBJ1-4, with 7 bases aligning to TRBD1. The V segment lost 5 bases and the J segment 10 bases; nucleotides outside the gene matches: 19. CDR3 length: 17 amino acids. Looked up from germline, CDR1 is SEHNR and CDR2 is FQNEAQ (reference sequence). The CDR3 DNA is TGTGCCAGCAGCATTCGACAGGGTCAGGGGCGCTTTGGAAAACTGTTTTTT. This translates into CASSIRQGQGRFGKLFF.

V usage is TRBV6-1 and J usage is TRBJ1-4; TRBD1 matches 7 bases. The CDR3 contains 14 residues. Germline CDR1 reads MNHNS; CDR2 reads SASEGT. Trimming removed 4 bases from V and 7 bases from J; junction bases left unmatched: 6. Here the CDR3 reads CASSVDRAGEKLFF. In DNA, the CDR3 is TGTGCCAGCAGTGTAGACAGGGCCGGTGAAAAACTGTTTTTT.

To note about this clone: The sample contains more than one DNA sequence encoding this CDR3. This sequence joins TRBV28 and TRBJ2-1; D is unresolved. The CDR3 loop spans 15 amino acids. Germline CDR1 reads MDHEN; CDR2 reads SYDVKM. V dropped 4 bases and J dropped 0 bases, with 10 bases sitting between them. CDR3 DNA: TGTGCCAGCAGTTATCCTCCGAGCTCCTACAATGAGCAGTTCTTC. Protein sequence: CASSYPPSSYNEQFF.

V and J are TRBV28 and TRBJ2-3; 7 bases are shared with TRBD2. Trimming at V came to 6 bases and at J to 5 bases, leaving 17 bases not matched to a gene. The germline CDR1 and CDR2 sequences are MDHEN and SYDVKM. There are 17 residues in the CDR3. The DNA for the CDR3 is TGTGCCAGCAGCTGGGCTAGCGGCCCGTCGGGAGGAGATACGCAGTATTTT. It is translated as CASSWASGPSGGDTQYF.

V and J are TRBV7-9 and TRBJ2-7, with D perhaps matching TRBD2 (5 bases). CDR1 SEHNR and CDR2 FQNEAQ come from the germline V gene (reference sequence). This CDR3 region has 16 residues. Trimming took 0 bases from V and 2 from J, leaving 14 bases between them. The CDR3 DNA reads as TGTGCCAGCAGCTTAGCGCGGATAGCGCTCCCCTACGAGCAGTACTTC. Translation: CASSLARIALPYEQYF.

V usage is TRBV6-1 and J usage is TRBJ1-5; D is unclear. Between the trimmed V and J ends, which lost 0 bases and 7 bases, there was a span of 10 bases. Germline V gene lookup returns CDR1 MNHNS and CDR2 SASEGT. This CDR3 contains 14 residues. The CDR3 region has the DNA TGTGCCAGCAGTGAAGCCGGAGGTCTCCAGCCCCAGCATTTT. It encodes CASSEAGGLQPQHF.

V is TRBV2 and J is TRBJ1-2; a possible D gene is TRBD1 (6 bases). The V gene lost 1 base and the J gene lost 8 bases, with 14 bases spanning the gap. The CDR3 has 14 residues. Germline loops: CDR1 SNHLY, CDR2 FYNNEI. The CDR3 protein is CASSEGGLVEGYTF. CDR3 DNA sequence: TGTGCCAGCAGTGAAGGGGGGCTAGTAGAAGGCTACACCTTC.

This clone was counted a single time. This chain joins TRBV27 and TRBJ2-7; maybe TRBD1 (5 bases). Germline CDR1 MNHEY, CDR2 SMNVEV (reference sequence). The CDR3 totals 13 residues. The germline V and J ends were trimmed by 6 bases and 0 bases, with 9 bases remaining between them. This CDR3 is CASRDISSYEQYF. The CDR3 bases are TGTGCCAGCAGGGACATAAGCTCCTACGAGCAGTACTTC.

J is TRBJ2-5 and V is TRBV2, with 7 bases fitting TRBD1. V dropped 0 bases and J dropped 5; count of bases not matched to a gene: 6. CDR1 and CDR2 from the germline V gene are SNHLY and FYNNEI. This CDR3 is built from 15 residues. The chain's CDR3 is CASSEAGQIGETQYF. The CDR3 DNA sequence: TGTGCCAGCAGTGAAGCGGGACAGATAGGGGAGACCCAGTACTTC. The full variable domain, completed using reference TRBV2 and TRBJ2-5, is EPEVTQTPSHQVTQMGQEVILRCVPISNHLYFYWYRQILGQKVEFLVSFYNNEISEKSEIFDDQFSVERPDGSNFTLKIRSTKLEDSAMYFCASSEAGQIGETQYFGPGTRLLVL.

This clone was observed a few times. The V gene is TRBV7-9, the J gene TRBJ2-7; D call uncertain. V gave up 5 bases and J gave up 4 bases, with 18 bases separating them. The germline V gene has CDR1 SEHNR and CDR2 FQNEAQ (reference sequence). The CDR3 is 15 amino acids. CDR3 bases: TGTGCCAGCAGCCCTCCCATGCCTTGGGCTTACGAGCAGTACTTC. Translating gives CASSPPMPWAYEQYF.

The chain is built from TRBV5-1 and TRBJ2-2; D gene unclear. Trimming took off 0 bases at V and 6 bases at J, with 6 bases between the two ends. Germline values: CDR1 SGHRS, CDR2 YFSETQ. The length of the CDR3 is 13 residues. This CDR3 reads CASSLVHSGELFF. CDR3 nucleotide sequence: TGCGCCAGCAGCTTGGTTCATTCCGGGGAGCTGTTTTTT.

This clone came up a few times. The rearrangement uses TRBV11-2 and TRBJ1-6; D uncertain. CDR3 size: 15 residues. Trimming removed 0 bases at V and 10 bases at J, with 13 bases between. CDR1 is SGHAT, CDR2 FQNNGV, per germline. In DNA form, the CDR3 reads TGTGCCAGCAGCTTAGAGGGCCGACAAACCTCACCCCTCCACTTT. As protein: CASSLEGRQTSPLHF.

This clone was counted a few times. This sequence joins TRBV28 and TRBJ2-3; D remains ambiguous. The CDR3 has 15 amino acids. Germline V lookup: CDR1 MDHEN, CDR2 SYDVKM. The germline V and J ends were trimmed by 2 bases and 2 bases, with 11 bases remaining between them. CDR3 DNA sequence: TGTGCCAGCAGTTTAGGCGGTTCTTTCACAGATACGCAGTATTTT. This codes for CASSLGGSFTDTQYF.

This chain joins TRBV6-5 and TRBJ2-1; 7 bases map to TRBD1. There are 16 residues in the CDR3. Losses at the gene ends were 0 bases for V and 3 bases for J; bases not matched to a gene: 5. The germline CDR1 and CDR2 sequences are MNHEY and SVGAGI. CDR3 protein: CASSYSTGLSYNEQFF. For the CDR3, the DNA is TGTGCCAGCAGTTACTCGACAGGGCTCAGCTACAATGAGCAGTTCTTC.

The chain uses TRBV28 and TRBJ2-7, with 14 bases that match TRBD2. The CDR3 runs 19 residues. J lost 1 base, V lost 5 bases, and 13 bases had no gene match. The germline V gene has CDR1 MDHEN and CDR2 SYDVKM. The CDR3 nucleotides are TGTGCCAGCAGTGGACTGGAAGTGACTAGCGGGAGGGCATCCTACGAGCAGTACTTC. This codes for CASSGLEVTSGRASYEQYF. Filled out from reference TRBV28 and TRBJ2-7, the complete variable domain reads DVKVTQSSRYLVKRTGEKVFLECVQDMDHENMFWYRQDPGLGLRLIYFSYDVKMKEKGDIPEGYSVSREKKERFSLILESASTNQTSMYLCASSGLEVTSGRASYEQYFGPGTRLTVT.

The rearrangement uses TRBV27 and TRBJ2-1; D unresolved. Looked up from germline, CDR1 is MNHEY and CDR2 is SMNVEV (reference sequence). CDR3 size: 13 residues. Between the trimmed V and J ends, which lost 5 bases and 9 bases, there was a span of 14 bases. The CDR3 sequence is CASSPTVGGEQFF. The CDR3 DNA follows: TGTGCCAGCAGTCCTACCGTCGGTGGTGAGCAGTTCTTC.

The rearrangement joins TRBV28 to TRBJ1-2, with TRBD1 as a possible D gene (5 bases). With 8 bases removed from V and 4 bases from J, the gap between germline ends came to 8 bases. The CDR3 length is 11 residues. Germline CDR1 is MDHEN and CDR2 is SYDVKM. CDR3 sequence reads: CASGAGYGYTF. The CDR3 DNA reads TGTGCCAGCGGGGCCGGCTATGGCTACACCTTC.

V is TRBV20-1 and J is TRBJ2-5; 8 bases fit TRBD2. The germline V gene has CDR1 DFQATT and CDR2 SNEGSKA (reference sequence). Trimming cost V 3 bases and J 5 bases; bases outside gene matches: 8. CDR3 length equals 14 residues. The CDR3 region is CSASRPAGEETQYF. In DNA form, the CDR3 reads TGCAGTGCTAGTCGGCCAGCGGGGGAGGAGACCCAGTACTTC.

The chain couples TRBV10-1 to TRBJ2-2, with a possible D match to TRBD1 (6 bases). CDR1 is WNHNN, CDR2 SYGVQD, per germline (reference sequence). Trimming removed 0 bases from V and 2 bases from J, with 19 bases in between. CDR3 size: 19 residues. CDR3 amino acids: CASSESTSWTAVNTGELFF. CDR3 nucleotides: TGCGCCAGCAGTGAGTCGACTTCCTGGACAGCTGTAAACACCGGGGAGCTGTTTTTT.

This clone was detected once. The rearrangement joins TRBV5-4 to TRBJ2-1, with D maybe TRBD2 (5 bases). Germline V CDR1 and CDR2: SGHNT, YYREEE (reference sequence). V shed 0 bases and J shed 7 bases, with 14 bases lying between them. The CDR3 consists of 15 residues. The CDR3 protein is CASSLGGSRGNEQFF. For the CDR3, the DNA is TGTGCCAGCAGCTTGGGAGGCAGCCGAGGGAATGAGCAGTTCTTC. The full variable domain, rest sourced from reference TRBV5-4 and TRBJ2-1, is ETGVTQSPTHLIKTRGQQVTLRCSSQSGHNTVSWYQQALGQGPQFIFQYYREEENGRGNFPPRFSGLQFPNYSSELNVNALELDDSALYLCASSLGGSRGNEQFFGPGTRLTVL.

The chain is built from TRBV2 and TRBJ2-3; 13 bases fit TRBD2. The CDR3 contains 18 residues. Germline V gene lookup returns CDR1 SNHLY and CDR2 FYNNEI. The ends lost 6 bases at V and 6 bases at J; junction bases unmatched: 15. Here the CDR3 reads CASRSIAGTSGNGDTQYF. The CDR3 DNA sequence: TGTGCCAGCAGGTCTATTGCCGGGACTAGCGGGAATGGCGATACGCAGTATTTT.

V usage is TRBV28 and J usage is TRBJ2-7; the match to TRBD2 covers 12 bases. Looked up from germline, CDR1 is MDHEN and CDR2 is SYDVKM. V was pared by 3 bases and J by 4 bases, with 7 bases of the junction left unmatched. The CDR3 is 16 residues long. The CDR3 here is CASSFYRTSGIYEQYF. The CDR3 DNA is TGTGCCAGCAGTTTTTATAGGACTAGCGGGATATACGAGCAGTACTTC. Full variable domain (remainder filled in from reference TRBV28 and TRBJ2-7): DVKVTQSSRYLVKRTGEKVFLECVQDMDHENMFWYRQDPGLGLRLIYFSYDVKMKEKGDIPEGYSVSREKKERFSLILESASTNQTSMYLCASSFYRTSGIYEQYFGPGTRLTVT.